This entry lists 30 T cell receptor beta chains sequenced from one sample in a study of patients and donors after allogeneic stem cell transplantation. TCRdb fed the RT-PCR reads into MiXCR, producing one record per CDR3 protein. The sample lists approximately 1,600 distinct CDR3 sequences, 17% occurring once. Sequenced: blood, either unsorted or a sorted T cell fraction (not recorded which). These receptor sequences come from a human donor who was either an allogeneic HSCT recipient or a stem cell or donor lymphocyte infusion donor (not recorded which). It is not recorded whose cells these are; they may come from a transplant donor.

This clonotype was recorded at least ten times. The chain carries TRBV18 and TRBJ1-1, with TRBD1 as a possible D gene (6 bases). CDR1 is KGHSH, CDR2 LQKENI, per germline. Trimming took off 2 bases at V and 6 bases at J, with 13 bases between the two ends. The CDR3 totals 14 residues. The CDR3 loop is CASSPSQGRAEAFF. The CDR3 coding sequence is TGTGCCAGCTCACCAAGTCAGGGGCGAGCTGAAGCTTTCTTT.

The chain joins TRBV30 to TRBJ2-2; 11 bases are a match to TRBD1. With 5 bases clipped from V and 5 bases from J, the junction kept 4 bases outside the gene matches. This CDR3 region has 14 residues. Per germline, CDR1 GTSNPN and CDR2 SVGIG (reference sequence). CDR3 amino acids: CAWGDRGGTGELFF. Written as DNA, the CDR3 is TGTGCCTGGGGGGACAGGGGGGGAACCGGGGAGCTGTTTTTT.

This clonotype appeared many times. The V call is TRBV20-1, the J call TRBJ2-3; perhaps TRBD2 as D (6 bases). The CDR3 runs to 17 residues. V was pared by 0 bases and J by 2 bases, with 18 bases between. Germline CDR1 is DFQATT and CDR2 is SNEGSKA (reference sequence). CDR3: CSARDLFRGKVTDTQYF. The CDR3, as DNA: TGCAGTGCTAGAGATTTGTTTCGCGGGAAGGTCACAGATACGCAGTATTTT.

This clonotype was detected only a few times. CDR3 nucleotides: TGTGCCACCAGCAGGGGGGGACAGGGGCGTTCCTACGAGCAGTACTTC. It encodes CATSRGGQGRSYEQYF. The genes are TRBV15 and TRBJ2-7; the match to TRBD1 covers 10 bases. Trimming cost V 3 bases and J 1 base; bases outside gene matches: 6. Per germline, CDR1 LNHNV and CDR2 YYDKDF (reference sequence). The length of the CDR3 is 16 residues.

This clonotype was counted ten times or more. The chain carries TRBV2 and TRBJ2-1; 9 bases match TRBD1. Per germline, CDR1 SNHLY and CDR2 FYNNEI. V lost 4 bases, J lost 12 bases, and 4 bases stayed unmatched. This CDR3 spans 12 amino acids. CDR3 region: CASSARTGAQFF. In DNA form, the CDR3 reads TGTGCCAGCAGTGCAAGGACAGGGGCGCAGTTCTTC. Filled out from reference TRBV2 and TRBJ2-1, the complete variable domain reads EPEVTQTPSHQVTQMGQEVILRCVPISNHLYFYWYRQILGQKVEFLVSFYNNEISEKSEIFDDQFSVERPDGSNFTLKIRSTKLEDSAMYFCASSARTGAQFFGPGTRLTVL.

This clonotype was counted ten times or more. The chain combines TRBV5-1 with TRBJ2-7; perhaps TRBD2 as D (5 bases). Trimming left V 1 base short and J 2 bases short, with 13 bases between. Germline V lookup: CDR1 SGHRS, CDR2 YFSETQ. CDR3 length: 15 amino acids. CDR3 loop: CASSLRGGPTYEQYF. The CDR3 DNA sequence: TGCGCCAGCAGCTTGAGAGGCGGGCCGACCTACGAGCAGTACTTC.

The CDR3 nucleotides read TGTGCCAGCCAGAATAGCGGCACCTACGAGCAGTACTTC. Residues: CASQNSGTYEQYF. This rearrangement joins TRBV2 to TRBJ2-7; the D gene is possibly TRBD2 (6 bases). V lost 8 bases, J lost 2 bases, and 13 bases lay in between. This CDR3 region has 13 residues. The germline V gene has CDR1 SNHLY and CDR2 FYNNEI.

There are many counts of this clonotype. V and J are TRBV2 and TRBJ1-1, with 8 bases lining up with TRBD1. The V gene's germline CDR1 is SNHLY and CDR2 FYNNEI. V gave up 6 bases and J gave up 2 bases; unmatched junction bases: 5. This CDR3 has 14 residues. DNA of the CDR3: TGTGCCAGCAGCCGACAGGGGTCCAACACTGAAGCTTTCTTT. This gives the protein CASSRQGSNTEAFF.

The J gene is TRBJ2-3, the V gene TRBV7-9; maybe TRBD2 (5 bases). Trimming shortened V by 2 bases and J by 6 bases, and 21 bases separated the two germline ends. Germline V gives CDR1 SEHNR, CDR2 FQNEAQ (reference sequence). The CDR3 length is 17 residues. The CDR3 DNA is TGTGCCAGCAGCTTATCCTCGCGGGCTAGACGAGGGGATACGCAGTATTTT. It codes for CASSLSSRARRGDTQYF.

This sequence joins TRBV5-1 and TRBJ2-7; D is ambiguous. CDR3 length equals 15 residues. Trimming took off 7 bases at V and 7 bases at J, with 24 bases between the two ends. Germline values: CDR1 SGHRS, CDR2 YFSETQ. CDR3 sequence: CASAPGRVPKGEQYF. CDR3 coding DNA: TGCGCCAGCGCTCCGGGCCGGGTTCCTAAAGGGGAGCAGTACTTC. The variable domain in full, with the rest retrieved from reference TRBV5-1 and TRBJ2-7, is KAGVTQTPRYLIKTRGQQVTLSCSPISGHRSVSWYQQTPGQGLQFLFEYFSETQRNKGNFPGRFSGRQFSNSRSEMNVSTLELGDSALYLCASAPGRVPKGEQYFGPGTRLTVT.

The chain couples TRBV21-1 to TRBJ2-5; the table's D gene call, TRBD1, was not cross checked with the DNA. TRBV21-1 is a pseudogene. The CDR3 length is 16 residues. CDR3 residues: CASRTQEQGPPETQYF. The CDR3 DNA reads TGTGCCAGCAGGACGCAGGAACAGGGGCCCCCAGAGACCCAGTACTTC.

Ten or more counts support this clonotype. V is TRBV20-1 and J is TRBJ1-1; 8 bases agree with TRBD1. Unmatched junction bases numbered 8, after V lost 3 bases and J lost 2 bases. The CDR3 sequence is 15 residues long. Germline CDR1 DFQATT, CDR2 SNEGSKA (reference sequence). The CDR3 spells CSASKPGQGNTEAFF. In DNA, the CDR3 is TGCAGTGCTAGCAAGCCCGGACAGGGTAACACTGAAGCTTTCTTT.

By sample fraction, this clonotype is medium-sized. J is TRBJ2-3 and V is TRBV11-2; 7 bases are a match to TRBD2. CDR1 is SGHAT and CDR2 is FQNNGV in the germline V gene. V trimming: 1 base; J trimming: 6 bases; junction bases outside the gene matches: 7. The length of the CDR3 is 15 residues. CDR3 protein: CASSLGRAGRDTQYF. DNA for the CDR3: TGTGCCAGCAGCTTAGGGAGAGCGGGACGGGATACGCAGTATTTT.

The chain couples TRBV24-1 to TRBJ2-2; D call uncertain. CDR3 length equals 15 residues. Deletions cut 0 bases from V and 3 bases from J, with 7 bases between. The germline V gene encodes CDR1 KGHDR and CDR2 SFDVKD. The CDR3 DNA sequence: TGTGCCACCAGTGATTTGTTAAGAGACACCGGGGAGCTGTTTTTT. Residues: CATSDLLRDTGELFF.

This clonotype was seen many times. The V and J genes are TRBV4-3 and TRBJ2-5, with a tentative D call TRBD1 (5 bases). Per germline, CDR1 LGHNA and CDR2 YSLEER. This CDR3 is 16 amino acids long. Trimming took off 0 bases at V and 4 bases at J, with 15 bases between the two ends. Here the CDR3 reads CASSQDRGSNLETQYF. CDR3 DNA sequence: TGCGCCAGCAGCCAAGATAGGGGAAGCAACCTAGAGACCCAGTACTTC.

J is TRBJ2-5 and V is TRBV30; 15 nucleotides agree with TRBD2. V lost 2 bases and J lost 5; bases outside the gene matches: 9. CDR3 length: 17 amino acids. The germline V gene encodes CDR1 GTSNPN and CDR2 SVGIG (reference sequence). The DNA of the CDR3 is TGTGCCTGGAGTAGGACTAGCGGGAGGGCCCGTGAGGAGACCCAGTACTTC. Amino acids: CAWSRTSGRAREETQYF. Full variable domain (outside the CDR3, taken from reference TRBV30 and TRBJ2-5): SQTIHQWPATLVQPVGSPLSLECTVEGTSNPNLYWYRQAAGRGLQLLFYSVGIGQISSEVPQNLSASRPQDRQFILSSKKLLLSDSGFYLCAWSRTSGRAREETQYFGPGTRLLVL.

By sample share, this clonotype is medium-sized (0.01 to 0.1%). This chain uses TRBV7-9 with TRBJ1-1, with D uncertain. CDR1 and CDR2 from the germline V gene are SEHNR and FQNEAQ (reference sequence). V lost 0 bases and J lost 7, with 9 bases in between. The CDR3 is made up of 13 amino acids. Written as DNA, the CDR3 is TGTGCCAGCAGCTTAGCTCTCGGCAGTGAAGCTTTCTTT. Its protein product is CASSLALGSEAFF.

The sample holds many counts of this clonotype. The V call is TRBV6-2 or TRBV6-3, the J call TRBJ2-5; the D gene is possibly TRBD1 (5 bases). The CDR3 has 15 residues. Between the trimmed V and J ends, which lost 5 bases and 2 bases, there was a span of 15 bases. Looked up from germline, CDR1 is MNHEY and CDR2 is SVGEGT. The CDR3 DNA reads TGTGCCAGCAGTACGCGACAGCCGTATCAAGAGACCCAGTACTTC. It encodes CASSTRQPYQETQYF.

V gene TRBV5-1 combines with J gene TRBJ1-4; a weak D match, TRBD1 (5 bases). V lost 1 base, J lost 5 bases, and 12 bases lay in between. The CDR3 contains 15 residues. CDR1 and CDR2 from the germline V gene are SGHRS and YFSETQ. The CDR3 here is CASSLRTGPNEKLFF. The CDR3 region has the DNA TGCGCCAGCAGCTTGAGGACGGGACCGAATGAAAAACTGTTTTTT.

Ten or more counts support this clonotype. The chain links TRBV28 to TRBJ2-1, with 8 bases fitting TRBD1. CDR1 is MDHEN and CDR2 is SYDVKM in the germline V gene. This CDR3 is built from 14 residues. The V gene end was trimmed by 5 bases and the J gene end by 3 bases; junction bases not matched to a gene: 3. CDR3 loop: CASSPDRDYNEQFF. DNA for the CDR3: TGTGCCAGCAGTCCGGACAGGGACTACAATGAGCAGTTCTTC.

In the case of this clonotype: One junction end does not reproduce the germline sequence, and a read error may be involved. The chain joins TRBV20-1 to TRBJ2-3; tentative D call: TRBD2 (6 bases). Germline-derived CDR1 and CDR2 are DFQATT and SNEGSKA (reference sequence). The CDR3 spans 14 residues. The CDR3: CSATPGLHTDSQYF. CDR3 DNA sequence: TGCAGTGCTACCCCGGGACTCCACACAGATTCGCAGTATTTT.

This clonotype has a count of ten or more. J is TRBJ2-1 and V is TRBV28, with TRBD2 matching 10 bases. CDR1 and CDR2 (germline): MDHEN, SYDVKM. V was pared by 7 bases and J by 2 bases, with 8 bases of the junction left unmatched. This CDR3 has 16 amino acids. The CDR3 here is CASILTGTSAYNEQFF. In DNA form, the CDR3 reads TGTGCCAGCATCTTGACCGGGACTAGCGCCTACAATGAGCAGTTCTTC.

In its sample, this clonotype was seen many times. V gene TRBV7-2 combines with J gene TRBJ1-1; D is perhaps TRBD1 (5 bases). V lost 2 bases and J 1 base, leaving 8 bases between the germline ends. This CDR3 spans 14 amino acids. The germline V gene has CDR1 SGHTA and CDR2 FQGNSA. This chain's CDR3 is CASSLQGENTEAFF. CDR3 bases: TGTGCCAGCAGCTTACAGGGCGAGAACACTGAAGCTTTCTTT.

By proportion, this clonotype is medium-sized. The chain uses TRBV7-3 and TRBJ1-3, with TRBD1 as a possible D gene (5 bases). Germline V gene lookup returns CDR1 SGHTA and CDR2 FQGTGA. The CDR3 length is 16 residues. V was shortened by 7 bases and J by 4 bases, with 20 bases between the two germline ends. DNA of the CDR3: TGTGCCAGCACCACGATTGGAACAGGCTCCGGAAACACCATATATTTT. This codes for CASTTIGTGSGNTIYF.

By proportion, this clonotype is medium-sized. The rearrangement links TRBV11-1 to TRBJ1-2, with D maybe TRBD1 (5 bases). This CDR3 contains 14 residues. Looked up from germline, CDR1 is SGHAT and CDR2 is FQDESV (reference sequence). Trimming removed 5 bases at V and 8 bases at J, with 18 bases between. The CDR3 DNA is TGTGCCAGCAGCCTACCTGGGGCTCCATACGGCTACACCTTC. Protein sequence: CASSLPGAPYGYTF.

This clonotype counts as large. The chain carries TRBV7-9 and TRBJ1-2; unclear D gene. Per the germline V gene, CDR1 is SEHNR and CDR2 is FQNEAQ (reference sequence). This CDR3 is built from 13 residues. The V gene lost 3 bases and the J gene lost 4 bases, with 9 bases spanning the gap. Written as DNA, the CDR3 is TGTGCCAGCAGCTTCAACAGCGGCTATGGCTACACCTTC. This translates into CASSFNSGYGYTF.

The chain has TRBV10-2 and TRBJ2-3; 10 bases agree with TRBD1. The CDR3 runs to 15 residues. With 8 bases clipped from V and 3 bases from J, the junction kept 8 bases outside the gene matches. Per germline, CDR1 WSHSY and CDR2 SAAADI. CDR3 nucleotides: TGCGCCAGCGCGAGACAGGGGGCTATGACAGATACGCAGTATTTT. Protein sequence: CASARQGAMTDTQYF.

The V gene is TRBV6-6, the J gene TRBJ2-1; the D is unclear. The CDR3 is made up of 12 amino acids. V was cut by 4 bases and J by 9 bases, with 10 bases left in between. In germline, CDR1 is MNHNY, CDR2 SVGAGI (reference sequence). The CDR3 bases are TGTGCCAGCAGTTTTACGGCGGCTGAGCAGTTCTTC. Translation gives CASSFTAAEQFF.

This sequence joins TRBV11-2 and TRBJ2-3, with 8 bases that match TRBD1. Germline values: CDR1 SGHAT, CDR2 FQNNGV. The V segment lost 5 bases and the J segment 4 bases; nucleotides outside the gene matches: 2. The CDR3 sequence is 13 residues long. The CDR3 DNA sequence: TGTGCCAGCAGCAACAGGGGGGCAGATACGCAGTATTTT. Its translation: CASSNRGADTQYF.

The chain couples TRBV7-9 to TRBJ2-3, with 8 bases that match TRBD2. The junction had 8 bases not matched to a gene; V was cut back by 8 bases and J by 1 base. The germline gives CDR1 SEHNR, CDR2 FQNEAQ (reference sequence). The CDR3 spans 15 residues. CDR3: CASAHSGRGTDTQYF. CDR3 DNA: TGTGCCAGCGCCCACAGCGGGAGAGGCACAGATACGCAGTATTTT.